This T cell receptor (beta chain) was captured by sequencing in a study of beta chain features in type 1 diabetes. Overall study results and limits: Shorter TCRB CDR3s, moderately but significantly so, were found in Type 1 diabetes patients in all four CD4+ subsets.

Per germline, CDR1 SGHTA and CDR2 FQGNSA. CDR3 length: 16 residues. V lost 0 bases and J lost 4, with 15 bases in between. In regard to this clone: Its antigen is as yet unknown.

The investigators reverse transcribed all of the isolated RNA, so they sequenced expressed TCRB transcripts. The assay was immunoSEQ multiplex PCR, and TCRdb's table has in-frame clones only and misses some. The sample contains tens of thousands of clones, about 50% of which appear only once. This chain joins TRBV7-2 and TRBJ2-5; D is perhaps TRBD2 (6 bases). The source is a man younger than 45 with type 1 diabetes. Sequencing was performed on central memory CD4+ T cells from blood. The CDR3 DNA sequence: TGTGCCAGCAGCTTAGCGCTGACGGGGGTTCGAGAGACCCAGTACTTC. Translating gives CASSLALTGVRETQYF.